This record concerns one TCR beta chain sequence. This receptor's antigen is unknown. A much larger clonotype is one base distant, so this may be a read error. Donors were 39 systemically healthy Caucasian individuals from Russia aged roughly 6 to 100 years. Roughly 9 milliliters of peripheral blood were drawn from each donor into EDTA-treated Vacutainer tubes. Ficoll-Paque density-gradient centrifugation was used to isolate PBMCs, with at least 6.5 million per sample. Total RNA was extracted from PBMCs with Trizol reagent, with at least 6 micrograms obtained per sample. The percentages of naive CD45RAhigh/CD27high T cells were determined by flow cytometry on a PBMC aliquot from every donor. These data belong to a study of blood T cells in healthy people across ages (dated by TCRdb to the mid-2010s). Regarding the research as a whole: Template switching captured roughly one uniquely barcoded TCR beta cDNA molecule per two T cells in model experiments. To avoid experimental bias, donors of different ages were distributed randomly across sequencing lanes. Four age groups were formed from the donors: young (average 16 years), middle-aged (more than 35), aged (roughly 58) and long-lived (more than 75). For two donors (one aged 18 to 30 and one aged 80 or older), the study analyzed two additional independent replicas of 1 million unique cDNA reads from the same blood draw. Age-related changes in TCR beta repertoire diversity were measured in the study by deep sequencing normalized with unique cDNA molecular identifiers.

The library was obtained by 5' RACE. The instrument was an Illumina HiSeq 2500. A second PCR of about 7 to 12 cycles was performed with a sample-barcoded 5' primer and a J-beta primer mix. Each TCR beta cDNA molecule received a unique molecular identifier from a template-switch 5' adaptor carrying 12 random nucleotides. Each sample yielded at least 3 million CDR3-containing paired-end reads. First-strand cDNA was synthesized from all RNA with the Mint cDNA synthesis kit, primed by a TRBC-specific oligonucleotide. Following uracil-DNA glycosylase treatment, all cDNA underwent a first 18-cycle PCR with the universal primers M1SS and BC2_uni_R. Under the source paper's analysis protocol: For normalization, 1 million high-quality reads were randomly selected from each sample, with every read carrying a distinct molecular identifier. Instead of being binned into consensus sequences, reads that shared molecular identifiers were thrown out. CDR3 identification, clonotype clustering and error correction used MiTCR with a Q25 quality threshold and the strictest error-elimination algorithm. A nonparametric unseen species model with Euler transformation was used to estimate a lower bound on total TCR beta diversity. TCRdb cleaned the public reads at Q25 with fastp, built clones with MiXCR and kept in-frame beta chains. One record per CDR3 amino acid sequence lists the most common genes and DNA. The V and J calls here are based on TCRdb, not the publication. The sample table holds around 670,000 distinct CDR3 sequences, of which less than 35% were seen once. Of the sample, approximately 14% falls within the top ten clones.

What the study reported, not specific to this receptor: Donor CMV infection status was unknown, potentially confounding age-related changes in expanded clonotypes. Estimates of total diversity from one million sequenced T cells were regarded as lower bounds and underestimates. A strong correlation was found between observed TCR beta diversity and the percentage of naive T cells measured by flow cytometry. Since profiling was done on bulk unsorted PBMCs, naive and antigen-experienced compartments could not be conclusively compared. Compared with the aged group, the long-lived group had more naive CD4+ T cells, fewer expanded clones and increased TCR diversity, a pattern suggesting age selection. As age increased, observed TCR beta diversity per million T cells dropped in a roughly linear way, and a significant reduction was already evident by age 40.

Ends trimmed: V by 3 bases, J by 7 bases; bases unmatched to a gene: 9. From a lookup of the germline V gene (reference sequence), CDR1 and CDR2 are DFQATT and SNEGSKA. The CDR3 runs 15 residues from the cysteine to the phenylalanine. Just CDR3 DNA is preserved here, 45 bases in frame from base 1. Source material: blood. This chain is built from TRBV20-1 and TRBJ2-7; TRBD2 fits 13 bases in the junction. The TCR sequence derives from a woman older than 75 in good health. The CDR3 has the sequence CSARILAGGPGEQYF. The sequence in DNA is TGCAGTGCTAGGATACTAGCGGGGGGGCCCGGTGAGCAGTACTTC.